The 5 T cell receptor beta chains reported below all come from one sample, sequenced in a study of T-cell reconstitution after alpha-beta-depleted transplantation in children. Molecular barcoding with unique molecular identifiers was used for the TCRbeta library. A single record per CDR3 protein comes from TCRdb applying MiXCR to the PCR reads. The profile shows 98,000 or so distinct CDR3 sequences, less than 25% of them singletons. The source was PBMCs, collected before TCRalphabeta/CD19-depleted stem cell transplant. All receptors come from a boy younger than 10 with acute lymphoblastic leukemia, due to receive a stem cell transplant.

This clonotype has only a few counts. The chain recombines TRBV6-1 with TRBJ2-1; perhaps TRBD2 as D (6 bases). The CDR3 contains 16 residues. Germline V gives CDR1 MNHNS, CDR2 SASEGT. V was trimmed by 7 bases and J by 4 bases, leaving 20 bases between them. The CDR3 DNA follows: TGTGCCAGCACTCCCCCAAGGGGCGGAGGGTACAATGAGCAGTTCTTC. This sequence encodes CASTPPRGGGYNEQFF.

The chain joins TRBV18 to TRBJ2-3; TRBD2 matches at 7 bases. CDR1 and CDR2 (germline): KGHSH, LQKENI. This CDR3 is 15 amino acids long. With V trimmed by 0 bases and J by 6 bases, 6 bases remained unmatched. CDR3 sequence: CASSPPDGRTDTQYF. The CDR3 nucleotides read TGTGCCAGCTCACCACCGGACGGGAGGACTGATACGCAGTATTTT.

This clonotype was seen repeatedly, ten times or more. The chain joins TRBV7-9 to TRBJ2-7; D may be TRBD1 (5 bases). Germline CDR1 SEHNR, CDR2 FQNEAQ (reference sequence). The CDR3 runs to 14 residues. V dropped 3 bases and J dropped 3 bases, with 12 bases sitting between them. In DNA form, the CDR3 reads TGTGCCAGCAGCTTGACAGAAAAACTCTACGAGCAGTACTTC. It codes for CASSLTEKLYEQYF.

This chain joins TRBV20-1 and TRBJ2-1; D may be TRBD2 (5 bases). The CDR3 sequence is 11 residues long. V lost 5 bases and J lost 4, with 6 bases in between. Germline V gives CDR1 DFQATT, CDR2 SNEGSKA (reference sequence). The CDR3 DNA sequence: TGCAGTGCTGAGCGGTACAATGAGCAGTTCTTC. Its translation: CSAERYNEQFF.

Only a few counts were recorded for this clonotype. This chain uses TRBV25-1 with TRBJ1-2; D ambiguous. CDR1 MGHDK and CDR2 SYGVNS come from the germline V gene. This CDR3 spans 14 amino acids. V was trimmed by 2 bases and J by 8 bases, leaving 15 bases between them. CDR3 nucleotides: TGTGCCAGCAGTGAAGGAACACGGGATAGGGGCTACACCTTC. It encodes CASSEGTRDRGYTF.